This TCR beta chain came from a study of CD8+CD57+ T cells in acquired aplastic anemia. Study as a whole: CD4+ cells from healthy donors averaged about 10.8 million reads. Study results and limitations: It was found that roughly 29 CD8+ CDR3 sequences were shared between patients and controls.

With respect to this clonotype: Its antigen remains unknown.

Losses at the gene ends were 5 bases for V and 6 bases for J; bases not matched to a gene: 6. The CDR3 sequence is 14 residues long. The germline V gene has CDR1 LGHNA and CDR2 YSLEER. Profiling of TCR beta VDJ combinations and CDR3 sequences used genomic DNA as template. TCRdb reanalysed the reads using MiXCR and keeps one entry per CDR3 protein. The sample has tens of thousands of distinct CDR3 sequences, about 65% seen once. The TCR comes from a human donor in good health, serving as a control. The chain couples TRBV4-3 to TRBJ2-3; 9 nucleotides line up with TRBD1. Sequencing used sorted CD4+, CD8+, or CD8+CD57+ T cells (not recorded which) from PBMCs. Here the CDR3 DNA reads TGCGCCAGCAGCTCCGGGACAGGGCCCGATACGCAGTATTTT. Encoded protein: CASSSGTGPDTQYF.